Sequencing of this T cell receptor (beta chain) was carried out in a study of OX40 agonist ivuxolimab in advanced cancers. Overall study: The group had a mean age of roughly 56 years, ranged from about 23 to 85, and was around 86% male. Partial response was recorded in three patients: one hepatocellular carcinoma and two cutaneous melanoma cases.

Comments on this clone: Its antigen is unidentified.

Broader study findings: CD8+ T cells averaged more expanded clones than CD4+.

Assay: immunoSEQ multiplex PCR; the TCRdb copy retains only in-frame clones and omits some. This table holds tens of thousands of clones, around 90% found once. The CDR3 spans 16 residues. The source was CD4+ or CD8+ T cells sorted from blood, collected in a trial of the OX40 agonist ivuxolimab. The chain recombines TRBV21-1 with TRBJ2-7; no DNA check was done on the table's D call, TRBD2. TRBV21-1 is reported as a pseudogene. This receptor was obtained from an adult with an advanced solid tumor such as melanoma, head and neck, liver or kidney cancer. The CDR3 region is CASSKRGQAGNYEQYF. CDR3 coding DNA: TGTGCCAGCAGCAAGCGAGGGCAGGCGGGAAACTACGAGCAGTACTTC.